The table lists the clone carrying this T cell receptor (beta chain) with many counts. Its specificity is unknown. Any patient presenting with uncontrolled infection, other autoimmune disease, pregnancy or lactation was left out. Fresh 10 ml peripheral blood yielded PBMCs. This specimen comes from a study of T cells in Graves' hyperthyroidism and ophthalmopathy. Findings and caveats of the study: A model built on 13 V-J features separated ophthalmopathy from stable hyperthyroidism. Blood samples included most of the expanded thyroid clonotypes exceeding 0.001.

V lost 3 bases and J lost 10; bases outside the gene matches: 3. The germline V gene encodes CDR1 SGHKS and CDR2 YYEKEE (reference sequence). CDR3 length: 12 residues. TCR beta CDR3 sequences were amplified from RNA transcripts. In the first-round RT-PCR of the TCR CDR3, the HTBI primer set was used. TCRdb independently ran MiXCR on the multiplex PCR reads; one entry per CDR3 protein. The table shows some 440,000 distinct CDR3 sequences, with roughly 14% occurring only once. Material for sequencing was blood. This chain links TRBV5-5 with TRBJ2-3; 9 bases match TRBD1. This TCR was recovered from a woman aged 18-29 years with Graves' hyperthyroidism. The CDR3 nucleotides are TGTGCCAGCAGCTGGGACAGGGACCCGCAGTATTTT. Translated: CASSWDRDPQYF.